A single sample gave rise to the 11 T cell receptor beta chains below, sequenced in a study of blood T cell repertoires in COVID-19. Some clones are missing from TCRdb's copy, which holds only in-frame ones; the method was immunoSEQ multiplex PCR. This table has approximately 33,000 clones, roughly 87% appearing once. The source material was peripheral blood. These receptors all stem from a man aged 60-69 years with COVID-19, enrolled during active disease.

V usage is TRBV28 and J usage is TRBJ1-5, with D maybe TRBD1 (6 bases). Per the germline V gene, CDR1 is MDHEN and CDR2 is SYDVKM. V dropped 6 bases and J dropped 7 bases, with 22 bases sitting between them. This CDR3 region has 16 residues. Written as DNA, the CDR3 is TGTGCCAGCAGGCAAGCAGGAGGTGGGGGCCGGCAGCCCCAGCATTTT. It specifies CASRQAGGGGRQPQHF.

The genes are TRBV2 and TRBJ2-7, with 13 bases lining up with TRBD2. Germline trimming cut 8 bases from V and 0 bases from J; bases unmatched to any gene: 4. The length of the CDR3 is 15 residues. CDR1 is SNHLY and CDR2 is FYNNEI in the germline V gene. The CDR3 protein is CASGRTSGSSYEQYF. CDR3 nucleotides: TGTGCCAGCGGTAGGACTAGCGGGAGCTCCTACGAGCAGTACTTC.

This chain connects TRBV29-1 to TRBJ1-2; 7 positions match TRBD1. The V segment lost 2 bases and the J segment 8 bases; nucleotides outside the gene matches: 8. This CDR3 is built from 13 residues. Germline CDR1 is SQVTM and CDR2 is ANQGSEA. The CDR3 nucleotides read TGCAGCGTTGAATACCGCAGGGGGAGCGGCTACACCTTC. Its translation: CSVEYRRGSGYTF.

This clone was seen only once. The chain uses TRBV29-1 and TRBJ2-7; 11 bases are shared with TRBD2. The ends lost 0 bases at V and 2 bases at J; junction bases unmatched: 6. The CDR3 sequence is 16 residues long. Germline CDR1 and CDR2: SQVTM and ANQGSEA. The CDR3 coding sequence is TGCAGCGTTGAAGAGGATTCACTAGCGGGGGCCTACGAGCAGTACTTC. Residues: CSVEEDSLAGAYEQYF.

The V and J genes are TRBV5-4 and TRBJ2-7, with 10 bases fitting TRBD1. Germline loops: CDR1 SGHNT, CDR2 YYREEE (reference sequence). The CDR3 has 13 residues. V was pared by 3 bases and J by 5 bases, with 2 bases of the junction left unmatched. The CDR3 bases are TGTGCCAGCAGCTCGGGACAGGGGAACGAGCAGTACTTC. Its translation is CASSSGQGNEQYF. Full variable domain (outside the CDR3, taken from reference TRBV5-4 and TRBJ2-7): ETGVTQSPTHLIKTRGQQVTLRCSSQSGHNTVSWYQQALGQGPQFIFQYYREEENGRGNFPPRFSGLQFPNYSSELNVNALELDDSALYLCASSSGQGNEQYFGPGTRLTVT.

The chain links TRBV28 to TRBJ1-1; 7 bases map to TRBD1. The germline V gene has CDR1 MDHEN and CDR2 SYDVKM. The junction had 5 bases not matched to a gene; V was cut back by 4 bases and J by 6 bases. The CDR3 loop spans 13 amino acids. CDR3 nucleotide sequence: TGTGCCAGCAGTTCCCAAGGGACAGCTGAAGCTTTCTTT. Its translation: CASSSQGTAEAFF.

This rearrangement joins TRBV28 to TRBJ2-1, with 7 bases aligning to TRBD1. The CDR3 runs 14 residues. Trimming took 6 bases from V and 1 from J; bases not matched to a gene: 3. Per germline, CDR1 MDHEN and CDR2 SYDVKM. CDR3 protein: CASSPGGSYNEQFF. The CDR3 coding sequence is TGTGCCAGCAGCCCAGGGGGATCCTACAATGAGCAGTTCTTC. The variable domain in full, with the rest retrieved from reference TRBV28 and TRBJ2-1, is DVKVTQSSRYLVKRTGEKVFLECVQDMDHENMFWYRQDPGLGLRLIYFSYDVKMKEKGDIPEGYSVSREKKERFSLILESASTNQTSMYLCASSPGGSYNEQFFGPGTRLTVL.

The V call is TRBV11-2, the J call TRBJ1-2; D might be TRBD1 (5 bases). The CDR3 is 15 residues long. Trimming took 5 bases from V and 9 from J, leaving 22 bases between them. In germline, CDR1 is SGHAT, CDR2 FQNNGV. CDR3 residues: CASSRLTDARVSYTF. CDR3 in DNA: TGTGCCAGCAGCCGACTGACAGACGCCCGAGTGAGCTACACCTTC.

The CDR3 loop reads CASSLARTGPMANQPQHF. In nucleotides, the CDR3 is TGTGCCAGCAGCTTAGCCCGGACAGGACCGATGGCAAATCAGCCCCAGCATTTT. V and J are TRBV7-8 and TRBJ1-5, with 7 bases matching TRBD1. Germline values: CDR1 SGHVS, CDR2 FQNEAQ. V trimming: 0 bases; J trimming: 4 bases; junction bases outside the gene matches: 12. This CDR3 region has 18 residues. Full variable domain (remainder filled in from reference TRBV7-8 and TRBJ1-5): GAGVSQSPRYKVAKRGQDVALRCDPISGHVSLFWYQQALGQGPEFLTYFQNEAQLDKSGLPSDRFFAERPEGSVSTLKIQRTQQEDSAVYLCASSLARTGPMANQPQHFGDGTRLSIL.

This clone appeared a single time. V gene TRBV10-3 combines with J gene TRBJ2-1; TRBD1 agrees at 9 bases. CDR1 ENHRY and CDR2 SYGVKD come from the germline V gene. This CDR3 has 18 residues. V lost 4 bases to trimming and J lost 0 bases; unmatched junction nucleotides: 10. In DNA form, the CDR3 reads TGTGCCATCAGTGGGGGACAGGGACGCGAAAGCTCCTACAATGAGCAGTTCTTC. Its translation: CAISGGQGRESSYNEQFF.

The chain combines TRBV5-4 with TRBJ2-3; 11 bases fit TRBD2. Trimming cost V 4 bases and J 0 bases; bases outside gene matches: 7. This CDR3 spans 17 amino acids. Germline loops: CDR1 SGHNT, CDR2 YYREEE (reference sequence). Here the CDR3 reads CASSQPTSGASTDTQYF. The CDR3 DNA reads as TGTGCCAGCAGCCAACCGACTAGCGGGGCTAGCACAGATACGCAGTATTTT.